These 19 T cell receptor beta chains share one sample of origin, sequenced in a study of OX40 agonist ivuxolimab in advanced cancers. Clones were read by immunoSEQ multiplex PCR, and TCRdb kept only the in-frame ones, dropping some. The data contain 70,000 or so clones, about three quarters of them singletons. The sample was CD4+ or CD8+ T cells sorted from blood, taken in a trial of the OX40 agonist ivuxolimab. The receptors come from an adult with an advanced solid tumor such as melanoma, head and neck, liver or kidney cancer.

This clone showed up just once. The rearrangement links TRBV5-5 to TRBJ2-7; D unclear. CDR3 length: 13 amino acids. The V gene's germline CDR1 is SGHKS and CDR2 YYEKEE (reference sequence). The V and J ends lost 2 bases and 2 bases respectively, with 8 bases between them. CDR3 in DNA: TGTGCCAGCAGCTTTTACGGAGCCTACGAGCAGTACTTC. It translates to CASSFYGAYEQYF.

The chain recombines TRBV6-1 with TRBJ2-7, with D possibly matching TRBD1 (6 bases). Trimming cost V 5 bases and J 2 bases, with 13 bases left between them. The CDR3 has 14 residues. From germline, CDR1 is MNHNS and CDR2 SASEGT. CDR3 loop: CASSNRASPYEQYF. In nucleotides, the CDR3 is TGTGCCAGCAGTAACAGGGCCAGTCCCTACGAGCAGTACTTC.

The J gene is TRBJ2-5, the V gene TRBV6-6; TRBD1 agrees at 7 bases. Germline CDR1 reads MNHNY; CDR2 reads SVGAGI (reference sequence). After removal of 6 bases from V and 5 bases from J, the junction contained 12 bases not matched to a gene. The length of the CDR3 is 15 residues. The CDR3 nucleotides read TGTGCCAGCAGGAACCGCCAGGGGGAGTACGAGACCCAGTACTTC. Its translation: CASRNRQGEYETQYF.

V gene TRBV30 combines with J gene TRBJ2-5; TRBD1 is a possible D gene (6 bases). The ends were cut back, 4 bases at V and 4 bases at J, with 13 bases in the middle. From germline, CDR1 is GTSNPN and CDR2 SVGIG (reference sequence). This CDR3 comprises 13 residues. The CDR3 bases are TGTGCCTGGAATCAGGGGCTAAGAGAGACCCAGTACTTC. Encoded protein: CAWNQGLRETQYF.

The count of this clone is one. The gene calls are TRBV2 and TRBJ2-7, with 9 bases identical to TRBD1. Germline CDR1 is SNHLY and CDR2 is FYNNEI. Germline trimming cut 6 bases from V and 5 bases from J; bases unmatched to any gene: 8. The CDR3 extends over 14 amino acids. The CDR3 is CASSIQGAQNEQYF. CDR3 sequence (DNA): TGTGCCAGCAGCATACAGGGGGCGCAAAACGAGCAGTACTTC.

The V call is TRBV5-1, the J call TRBJ2-5, with D possibly matching TRBD2 (5 bases). CDR3 size: 15 residues. Germline lookup yields CDR1 SGHRS and CDR2 YFSETQ. Trimming removed 0 bases from V and 7 bases from J, with 16 bases in between. CDR3 amino acids: CASSLVEGRKGTQYF. The DNA of the CDR3 is TGCGCCAGCAGCTTGGTCGAGGGCCGAAAGGGGACCCAGTACTTC.

The chain recombines TRBV29-1 with TRBJ1-2; D remains unclear. The germline V gene encodes CDR1 SQVTM and CDR2 ANQGSEA. V was shortened by 4 bases and J by 6 bases, with 15 bases between the two germline ends. The CDR3 spans 13 residues. CDR3 nucleotides: TGCAGCGTTGGATTCGCGTGGGAGGATGGCTACACCTTC. Protein product: CSVGFAWEDGYTF.

This clone is a singleton in its sample. The V and J genes are TRBV2 and TRBJ1-1; TRBD1 matches at 12 bases. There are 14 residues in the CDR3. Germline-derived CDR1 and CDR2 are SNHLY and FYNNEI. V shed 6 bases, J shed 5 bases, and the junction held 4 bases outside the gene matches. In DNA, the CDR3 is TGTGCCAGCAGGGGACAGGGGGCGTGGACTGAAGCTTTCTTT. It translates to CASRGQGAWTEAFF.

This sequence joins TRBV28 and TRBJ1-2; D remains unclear. This CDR3 has 15 residues. Trimming shortened V by 4 bases and J by 5 bases, and 17 bases separated the two germline ends. Per the germline V gene, CDR1 is MDHEN and CDR2 is SYDVKM. CDR3 bases: TGTGCCAGCAGTTCCATCGAGGCGGTCCTTTATGGCTACACCTTC. The encoded protein is CASSSIEAVLYGYTF.

In DNA form, the CDR3 reads TGTGCCACCAGCAGGGGACAGGTGGACGAGCAGTACTTC. Its protein is CATSRGQVDEQYF. The chain employs TRBV15 and TRBJ2-7; 8 nucleotides align to TRBD1. Germline CDR1 reads LNHNV; CDR2 reads YYDKDF (reference sequence). Germline trimming cut 3 bases from V and 5 bases from J; bases unmatched to any gene: 3. This CDR3 is built from 13 residues.

The V call is TRBV5-8, the J call TRBJ1-4; 7 positions agree with TRBD1. J gave up 5 bases and V 2 bases, and 9 bases lay outside the gene matches. This CDR3 contains 16 residues. The germline gives CDR1 SGHTS, CDR2 YDEGEE. The CDR3 sequence is CASSFGSWDRNEKLFF. The CDR3 nucleotides are TGTGCCAGCAGCTTTGGATCTTGGGACAGAAATGAAAAACTGTTTTTT.

The gene calls are TRBV29-1 and TRBJ1-2, with TRBD1 matching over 10 bases. The V and J ends lost 8 bases and 4 bases, in that order; junction bases with no gene match: 7. This CDR3 has 13 amino acids. CDR1 is SQVTM and CDR2 is ANQGSEA in the germline V gene. The CDR3, as DNA: TGCAGCACCAGACAGGGGGCGGCCTATGGCTACACCTTC. Encoded protein: CSTRQGAAYGYTF.

This chain joins TRBV6-5 and TRBJ2-3; 9 nucleotides agree with TRBD1. Trimming removed 6 bases from V and 4 bases from J; junction bases left unmatched: 8. Germline V lookup: CDR1 MNHEY, CDR2 SVGAGI. This CDR3 spans 15 amino acids. In nucleotides, the CDR3 is TGTGCCAGCAGACGGACAGGGGAAAAGCCAGATACGCAGTATTTT. This gives the protein CASRRTGEKPDTQYF.

This clone was found once. CDR3: CASSSHRAQDYEQYF. CDR3 nucleotide sequence: TGTGCCAGTAGCAGTCATAGGGCCCAAGACTACGAGCAGTACTTC. This chain uses TRBV19 with TRBJ2-7; D remains ambiguous. Trimming took 6 bases from V and 3 from J, leaving 18 bases between them. CDR1 is LNHDA and CDR2 is SQIVND in the germline V gene (reference sequence). The CDR3 is made up of 15 amino acids.

V gene TRBV6-4 combines with J gene TRBJ2-1; 13 bases are shared with TRBD2. CDR3 length: 13 amino acids. Per the germline V gene, CDR1 is MRHNA and CDR2 is SNTAGT. The V and J ends lost 8 bases and 9 bases, in that order; junction bases with no gene match: 4. The CDR3 coding sequence is TGTGCCAGCCGGACTAGCGGGGGCGCTGAGCAGTTCTTC. As protein: CASRTSGGAEQFF.

Turning to this clone: The germline gene is not matched at one end of the junction; a read error may be the cause. The J gene is TRBJ2-7, the V gene TRBV7-7, with a tentative D call TRBD1 (5 bases). The CDR3 runs 13 residues. Germline CDR1 is SSHAT and CDR2 is FNYEAQ (reference sequence). The CDR3 region is CASSLTPTVEQYF. For the CDR3, the DNA is TGTGCTAGCAGCTTAACCCCGACAGTAGAGCAGTACTTC.

V and J are TRBV6-6 and TRBJ2-5; D possibly corresponds to TRBD2 (6 bases). V was shortened by 5 bases and J by 1 base, with 11 bases between the two germline ends. Germline V CDR1 and CDR2: MNHNY, SVGAGI (reference sequence). This CDR3 is built from 14 residues. Here the CDR3 DNA reads TGTGCCAGCAGTACCTCCGGGAGCCAAGAGACCCAGTACTTC. It specifies CASSTSGSQETQYF.

The V gene is TRBV7-2, the J gene TRBJ2-2; D is perhaps TRBD1 (5 bases). This CDR3 is built from 15 residues. Germline CDR1 and CDR2: SGHTA and FQGNSA. V was cut by 1 base and J by 4 bases, with 10 bases left in between. In DNA form, the CDR3 reads TGTGCCAGCAGCTTAGGGGCAGGGCGCACCGGGGAGCTGTTTTTT. Its translation is CASSLGAGRTGELFF. Combining the CDR3 with reference TRBV7-2 and TRBJ2-2 gives the whole variable domain GAGVSQSPSNKVTEKGKDVELRCDPISGHTALYWYRQSLGQGLEFLIYFQGNSAPDKSGLPSDRFSAERTGGSVSTLTIQRTQQEDSAVYLCASSLGAGRTGELFFGEGSRLTVL.

This clone has a single count. The chain joins TRBV7-8 to TRBJ2-7, with D unresolved. Germline loops: CDR1 SGHVS, CDR2 FQNEAQ. Trimming pared 0 bases from V and 1 base from J, leaving 10 bases between. CDR3 length: 15 residues. The chain's CDR3 is CASSLADRLSYEQYF. Here the CDR3 DNA reads TGTGCCAGCAGCTTAGCGGACCGATTGTCCTACGAGCAGTACTTC.